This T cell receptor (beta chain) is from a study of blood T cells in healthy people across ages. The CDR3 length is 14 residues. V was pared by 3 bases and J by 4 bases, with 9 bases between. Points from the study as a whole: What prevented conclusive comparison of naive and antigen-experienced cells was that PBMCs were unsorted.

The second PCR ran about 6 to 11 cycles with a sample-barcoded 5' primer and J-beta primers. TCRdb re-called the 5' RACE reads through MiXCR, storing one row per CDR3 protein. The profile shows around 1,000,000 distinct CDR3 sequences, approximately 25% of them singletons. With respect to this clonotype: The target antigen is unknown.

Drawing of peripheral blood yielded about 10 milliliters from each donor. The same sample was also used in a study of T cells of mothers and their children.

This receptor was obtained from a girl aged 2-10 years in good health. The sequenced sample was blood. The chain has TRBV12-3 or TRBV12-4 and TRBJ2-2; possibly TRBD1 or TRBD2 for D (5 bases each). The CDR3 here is CASSFGTPTGELFF. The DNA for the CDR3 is TGTGCCAGCAGTTTCGGGACCCCCACCGGGGAGCTGTTTTTT.